Detailed here is one T cell receptor beta chain. A J-beta primer mix and a sample-barcoded 5' primer were used in a second PCR of about 7 to 12 cycles. TCRdb reprocessed the 5' RACE reads with MiXCR, giving one entry per CDR3 protein. The repertoire holds about 930,000 distinct CDR3 sequences, with 25% to 35% as singletons. These data originate in a study of blood T cells in healthy people across ages. The CDR3 is 15 residues long. V dropped 9 bases and J dropped 2; count of bases not matched to a gene: 9. Germline V lookup: CDR1 SGHAT, CDR2 FQNNGV. This sample also belongs to another study, concerning T cells of mothers and their children.

The chain employs TRBV11-2 and TRBJ2-2, with TRBD2 matching 7 bases. Sequencing input: blood. This receptor was obtained from a middle-aged woman in good health. This chain's CDR3 is CASAVAGLNTGELFF. The CDR3 bases are TGTGCCAGTGCGGTAGCGGGCCTTAACACCGGGGAGCTGTTTTTT.